Listed here is a single TCR beta chain. Its antigen is unknown. Vbeta (60) and Jbeta (13) primers were used in the PCR. Data came from immunoSEQ multiplex PCR; TCRdb stores just in-frame clones and leaves some out. The sample yields more than 150,000 clones, less than 90% seen once. This record belongs to a study of cytomegalovirus exposure and HLA in healthy donors. Findings of the study overall: TRBV6-2, TRBV6-3 and other indistinguishable V segments were excluded.

The CDR3 length is 12 residues. The germline V and J ends were trimmed by 10 bases and 4 bases, with 13 bases remaining between them. Germline CDR1 and CDR2: SGHDN and FVKESK. V gene TRBV14 combines with J gene TRBJ1-2, with a possible D match to TRBD1 (5 bases). The sequence was obtained from a girl under three years old in good health and CMV-seronegative. The sample was PBMCs. The CDR3 DNA reads as TGTGCCAAACCAGGGAAGGGCTATGGCTACACCTTC. Translating gives CAKPGKGYGYTF.